Below, one T cell receptor (beta chain) is given with its context. Its antigen is undetermined. Sorted T cells were CFSE-labeled and cultured 5 days with allogeneic regulatory or mature dendritic cells at 1:10. Memory T cells were CD45RO+, naive were CD45RA+, sorted by FACS. This sample was included in a study of regulatory dendritic cells for organ transplantation. Profiling relied on immunoSEQ multiplex PCR, and the TCRdb table lists in-frame clones only, not all of them. Among 9,500 to 15,000 clones listed, 74% were seen once. CDR3 length equals 15 residues. Germline assignment: CDR1 MNHEY and CDR2 SMNVEV (reference sequence). The ends lost 0 bases at V and 1 base at J; junction bases unmatched: 3.

Sequences were obtained from naive CD4+ T cells from blood cultured with regulatory dendritic cells. Subset specified: CD45RA+ naive T cells. This chain links TRBV27 with TRBJ2-7; 7 positions match TRBD1. The receptor comes from a human donor in good health. The CDR3 sequence is CASSLSDRASYEQYF. In DNA form, the CDR3 reads TGTGCCAGCAGTTTATCAGACAGGGCGTCCTACGAGCAGTACTTC.